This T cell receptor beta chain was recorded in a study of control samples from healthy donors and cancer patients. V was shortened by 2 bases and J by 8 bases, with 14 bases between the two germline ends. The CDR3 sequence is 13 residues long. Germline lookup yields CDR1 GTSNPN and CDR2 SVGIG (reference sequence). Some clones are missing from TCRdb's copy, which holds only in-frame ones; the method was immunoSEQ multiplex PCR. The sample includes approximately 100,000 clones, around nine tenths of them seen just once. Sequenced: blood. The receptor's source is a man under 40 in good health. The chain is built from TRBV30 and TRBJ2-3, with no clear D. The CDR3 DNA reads TGTGCCTGGAGTTATGGGGAATGGGGTACGCAGTATTTT. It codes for CAWSYGEWGTQYF. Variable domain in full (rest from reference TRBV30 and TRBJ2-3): SQTIHQWPATLVQPVGSPLSLECTVEGTSNPNLYWYRQAAGRGLQLLFYSVGIGQISSEVPQNLSASRPQDRQFILSSKKLLLSDSGFYLCAWSYGEWGTQYFGPGTRLTVL.